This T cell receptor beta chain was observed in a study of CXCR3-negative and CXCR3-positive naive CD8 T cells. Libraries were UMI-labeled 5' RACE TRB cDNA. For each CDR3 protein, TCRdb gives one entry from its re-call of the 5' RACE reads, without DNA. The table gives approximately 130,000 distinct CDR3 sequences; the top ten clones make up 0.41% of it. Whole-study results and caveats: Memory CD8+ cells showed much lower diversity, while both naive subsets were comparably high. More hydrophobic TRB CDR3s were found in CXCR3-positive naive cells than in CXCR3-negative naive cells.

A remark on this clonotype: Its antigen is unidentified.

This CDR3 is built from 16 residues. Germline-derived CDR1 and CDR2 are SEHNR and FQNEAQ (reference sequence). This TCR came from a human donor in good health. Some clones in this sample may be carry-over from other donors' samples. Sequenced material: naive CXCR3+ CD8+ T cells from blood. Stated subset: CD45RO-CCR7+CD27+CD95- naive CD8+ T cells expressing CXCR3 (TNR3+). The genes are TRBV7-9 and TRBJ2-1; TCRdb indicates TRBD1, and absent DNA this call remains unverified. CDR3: CASSPPRDGVNNEQFF.